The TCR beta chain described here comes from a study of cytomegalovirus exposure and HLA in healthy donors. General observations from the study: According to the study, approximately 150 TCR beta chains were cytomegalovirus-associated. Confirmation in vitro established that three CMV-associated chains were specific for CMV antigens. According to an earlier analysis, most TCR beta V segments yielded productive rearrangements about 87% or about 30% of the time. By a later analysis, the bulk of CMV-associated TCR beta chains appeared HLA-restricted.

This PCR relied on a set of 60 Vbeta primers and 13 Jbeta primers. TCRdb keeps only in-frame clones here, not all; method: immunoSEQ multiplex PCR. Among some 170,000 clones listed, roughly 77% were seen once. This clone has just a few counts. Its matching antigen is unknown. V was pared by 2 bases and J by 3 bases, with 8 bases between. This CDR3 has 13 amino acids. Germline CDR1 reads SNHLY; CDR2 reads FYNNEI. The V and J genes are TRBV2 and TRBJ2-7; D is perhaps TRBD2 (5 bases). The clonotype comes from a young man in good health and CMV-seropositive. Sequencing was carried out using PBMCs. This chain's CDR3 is CASSEYTSYEQYF. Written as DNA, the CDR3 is TGTGCCAGCAGTGAATACACTAGCTACGAGCAGTACTTC.